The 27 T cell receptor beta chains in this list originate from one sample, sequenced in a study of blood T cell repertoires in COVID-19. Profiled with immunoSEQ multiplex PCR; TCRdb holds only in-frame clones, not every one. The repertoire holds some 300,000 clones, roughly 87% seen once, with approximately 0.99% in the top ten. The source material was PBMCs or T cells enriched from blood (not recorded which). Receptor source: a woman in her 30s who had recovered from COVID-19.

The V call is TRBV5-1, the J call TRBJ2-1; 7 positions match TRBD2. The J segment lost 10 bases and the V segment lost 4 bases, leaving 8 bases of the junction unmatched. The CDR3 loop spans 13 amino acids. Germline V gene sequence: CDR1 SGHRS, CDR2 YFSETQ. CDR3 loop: CASSLLGLVEQFF. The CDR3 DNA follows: TGCGCCAGCAGCCTACTCGGACTAGTGGAGCAGTTCTTC.

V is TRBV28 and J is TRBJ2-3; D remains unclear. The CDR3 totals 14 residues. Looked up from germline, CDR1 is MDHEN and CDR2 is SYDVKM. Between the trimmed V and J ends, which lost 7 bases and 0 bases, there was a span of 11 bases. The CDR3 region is CASTHYRSTDTQYF. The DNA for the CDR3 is TGTGCCAGCACCCATTATCGGAGCACAGATACGCAGTATTTT.

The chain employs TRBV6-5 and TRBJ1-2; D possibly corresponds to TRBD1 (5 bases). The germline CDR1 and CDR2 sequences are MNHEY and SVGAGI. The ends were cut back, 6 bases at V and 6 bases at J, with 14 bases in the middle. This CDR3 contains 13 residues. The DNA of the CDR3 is TGTGCCAGCAGCCCCGGGGGAAGACATGGCTACACCTTC. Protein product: CASSPGGRHGYTF.

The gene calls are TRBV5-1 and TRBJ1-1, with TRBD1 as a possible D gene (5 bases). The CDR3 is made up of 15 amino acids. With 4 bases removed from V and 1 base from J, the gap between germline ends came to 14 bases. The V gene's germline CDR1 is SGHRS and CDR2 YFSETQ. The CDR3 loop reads CASSPQGGGNTEAFF. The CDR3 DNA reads TGCGCCAGCAGCCCCCAGGGCGGGGGGAACACTGAAGCTTTCTTT. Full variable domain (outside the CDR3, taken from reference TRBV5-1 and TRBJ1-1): KAGVTQTPRYLIKTRGQQVTLSCSPISGHRSVSWYQQTPGQGLQFLFEYFSETQRNKGNFPGRFSGRQFSNSRSEMNVSTLELGDSALYLCASSPQGGGNTEAFFGQGTRLTVV.

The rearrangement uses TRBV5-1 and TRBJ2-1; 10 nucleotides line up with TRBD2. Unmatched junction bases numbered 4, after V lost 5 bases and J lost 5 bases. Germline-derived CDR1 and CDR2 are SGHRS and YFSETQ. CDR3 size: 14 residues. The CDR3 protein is CASREGTSDNEQFF. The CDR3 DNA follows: TGCGCCAGCAGAGAAGGGACTAGCGACAATGAGCAGTTCTTC. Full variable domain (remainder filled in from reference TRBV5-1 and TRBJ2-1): KAGVTQTPRYLIKTRGQQVTLSCSPISGHRSVSWYQQTPGQGLQFLFEYFSETQRNKGNFPGRFSGRQFSNSRSEMNVSTLELGDSALYLCASREGTSDNEQFFGPGTRLTVL.

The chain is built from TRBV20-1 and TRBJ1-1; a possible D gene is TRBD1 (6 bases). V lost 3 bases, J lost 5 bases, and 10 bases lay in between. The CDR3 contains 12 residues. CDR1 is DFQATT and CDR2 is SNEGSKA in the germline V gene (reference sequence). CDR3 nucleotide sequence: TGCAGTGCTAGTCGGCAGGGGACTGAAGCTTTCTTT. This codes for CSASRQGTEAFF.

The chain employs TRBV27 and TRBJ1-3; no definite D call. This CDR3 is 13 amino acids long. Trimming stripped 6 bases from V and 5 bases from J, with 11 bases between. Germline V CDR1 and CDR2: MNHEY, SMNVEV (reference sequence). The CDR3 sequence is CASSPLGRNTIYF. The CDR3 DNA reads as TGTGCCAGCAGCCCCCTAGGAAGAAACACCATATATTTT.

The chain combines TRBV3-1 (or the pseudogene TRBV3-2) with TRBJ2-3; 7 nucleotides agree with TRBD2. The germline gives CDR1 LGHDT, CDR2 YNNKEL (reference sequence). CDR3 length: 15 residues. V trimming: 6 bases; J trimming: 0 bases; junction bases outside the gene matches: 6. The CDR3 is CASSRDYSSTDTQYF. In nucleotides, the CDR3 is TGTGCCAGCAGTCGGGACTACTCTAGCACAGATACGCAGTATTTT.

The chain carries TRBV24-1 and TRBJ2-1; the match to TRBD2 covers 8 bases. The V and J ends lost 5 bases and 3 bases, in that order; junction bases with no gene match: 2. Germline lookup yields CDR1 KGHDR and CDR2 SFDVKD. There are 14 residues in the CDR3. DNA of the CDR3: TGTGCCACCAGTGGGGCGGGAGGCTACAATGAGCAGTTCTTC. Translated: CATSGAGGYNEQFF.

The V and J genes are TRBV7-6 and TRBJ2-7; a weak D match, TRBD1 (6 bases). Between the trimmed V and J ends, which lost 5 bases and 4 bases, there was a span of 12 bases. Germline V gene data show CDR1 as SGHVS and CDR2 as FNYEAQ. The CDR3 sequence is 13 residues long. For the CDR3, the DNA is TGTGCCAGCAGCGTCGGGCAGGGGTACGAGCAGTACTTC. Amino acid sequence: CASSVGQGYEQYF.

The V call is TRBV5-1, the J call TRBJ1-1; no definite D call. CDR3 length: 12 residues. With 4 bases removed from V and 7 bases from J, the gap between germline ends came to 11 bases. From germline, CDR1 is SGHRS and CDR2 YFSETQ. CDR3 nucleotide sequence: TGCGCCAGCAGCACCGAGAGGGATGAAGCTTTCTTT. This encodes CASSTERDEAFF. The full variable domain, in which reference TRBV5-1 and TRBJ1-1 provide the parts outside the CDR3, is KAGVTQTPRYLIKTRGQQVTLSCSPISGHRSVSWYQQTPGQGLQFLFEYFSETQRNKGNFPGRFSGRQFSNSRSEMNVSTLELGDSALYLCASSTERDEAFFGQGTRLTVV.

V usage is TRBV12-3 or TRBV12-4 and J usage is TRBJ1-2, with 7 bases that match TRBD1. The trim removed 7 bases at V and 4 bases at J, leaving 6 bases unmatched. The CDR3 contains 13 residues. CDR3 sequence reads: CASTPYRGYGYTF. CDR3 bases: TGTGCCAGCACCCCTTACAGGGGCTATGGCTACACCTTC.

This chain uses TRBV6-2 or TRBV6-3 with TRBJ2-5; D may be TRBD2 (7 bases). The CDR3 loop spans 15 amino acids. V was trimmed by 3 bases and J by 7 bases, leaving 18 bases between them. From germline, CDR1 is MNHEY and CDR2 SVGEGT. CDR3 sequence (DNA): TGTGCCAGCAGTTATGGGGGGGGGCCCTCTCGGACCCAGTACTTC. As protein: CASSYGGGPSRTQYF.

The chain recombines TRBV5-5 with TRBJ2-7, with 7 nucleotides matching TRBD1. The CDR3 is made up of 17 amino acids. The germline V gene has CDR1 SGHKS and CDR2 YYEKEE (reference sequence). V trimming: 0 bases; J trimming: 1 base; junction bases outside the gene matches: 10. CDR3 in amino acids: CASSLVIVGTVSYEQYF. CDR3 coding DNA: TGTGCCAGCAGCTTGGTCATTGTGGGGACAGTTTCCTACGAGCAGTACTTC.

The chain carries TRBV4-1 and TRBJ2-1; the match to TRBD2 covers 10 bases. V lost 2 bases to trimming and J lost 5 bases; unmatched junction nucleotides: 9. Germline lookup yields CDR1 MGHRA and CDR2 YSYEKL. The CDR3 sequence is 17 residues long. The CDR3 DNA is TGCGCCAGCAGCCAACCCTCCCAGCGGGGGGGTAACAATGAGCAGTTCTTC. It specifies CASSQPSQRGGNNEQFF.

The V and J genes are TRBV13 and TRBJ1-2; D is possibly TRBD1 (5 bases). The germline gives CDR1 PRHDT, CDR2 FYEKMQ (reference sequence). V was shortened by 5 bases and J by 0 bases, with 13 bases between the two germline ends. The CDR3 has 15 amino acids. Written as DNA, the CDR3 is TGTGCCAGCAGCAGGCGGACACAAGCTAACTATGGCTACACCTTC. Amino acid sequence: CASSRRTQANYGYTF.

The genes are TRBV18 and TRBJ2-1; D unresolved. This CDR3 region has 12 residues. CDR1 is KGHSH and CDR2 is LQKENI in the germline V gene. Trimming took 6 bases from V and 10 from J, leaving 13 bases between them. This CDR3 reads CASSSFAVEQFF. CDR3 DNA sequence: TGTGCCAGCTCCTCATTTGCGGTAGAGCAGTTCTTC.

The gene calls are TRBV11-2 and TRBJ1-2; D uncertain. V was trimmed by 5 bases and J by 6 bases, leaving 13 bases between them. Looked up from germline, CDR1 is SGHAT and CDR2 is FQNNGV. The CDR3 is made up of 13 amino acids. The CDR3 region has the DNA TGTGCCAGCAGCCGACCAGAGGGAGATGGCTACACCTTC. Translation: CASSRPEGDGYTF.

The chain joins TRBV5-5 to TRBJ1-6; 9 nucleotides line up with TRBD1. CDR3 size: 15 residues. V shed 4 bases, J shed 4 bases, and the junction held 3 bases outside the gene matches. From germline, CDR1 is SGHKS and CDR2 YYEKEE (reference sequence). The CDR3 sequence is CASSQGQGYNSPLHF. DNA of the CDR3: TGTGCCAGCAGCCAAGGACAGGGGTATAATTCACCCCTCCACTTT.

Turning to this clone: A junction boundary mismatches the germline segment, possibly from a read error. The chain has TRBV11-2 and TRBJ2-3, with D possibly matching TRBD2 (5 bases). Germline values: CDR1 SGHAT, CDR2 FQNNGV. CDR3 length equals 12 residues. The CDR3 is CASSLATDTQYF. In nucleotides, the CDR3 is TGTGCCAGCAGTTTAGCGACAGATACGCAGTATTTT.

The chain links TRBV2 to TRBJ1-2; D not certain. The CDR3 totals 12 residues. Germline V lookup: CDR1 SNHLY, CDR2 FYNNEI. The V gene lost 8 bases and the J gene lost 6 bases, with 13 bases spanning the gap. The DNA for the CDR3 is TGTGCCAGCCCCCCGAGAGAGAATGGCTACACCTTC. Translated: CASPPRENGYTF.

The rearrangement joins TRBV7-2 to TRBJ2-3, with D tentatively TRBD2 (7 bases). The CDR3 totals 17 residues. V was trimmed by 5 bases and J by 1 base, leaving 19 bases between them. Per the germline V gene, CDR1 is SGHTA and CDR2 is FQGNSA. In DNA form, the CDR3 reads TGTGCCAGCAGCCCCTCTAGTGGGCGGGGGCGCACAGATACGCAGTATTTT. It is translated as CASSPSSGRGRTDTQYF. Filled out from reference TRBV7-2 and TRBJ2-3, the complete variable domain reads GAGVSQSPSNKVTEKGKDVELRCDPISGHTALYWYRQSLGQGLEFLIYFQGNSAPDKSGLPSDRFSAERTGGSVSTLTIQRTQQEDSAVYLCASSPSSGRGRTDTQYFGPGTRLTVL.

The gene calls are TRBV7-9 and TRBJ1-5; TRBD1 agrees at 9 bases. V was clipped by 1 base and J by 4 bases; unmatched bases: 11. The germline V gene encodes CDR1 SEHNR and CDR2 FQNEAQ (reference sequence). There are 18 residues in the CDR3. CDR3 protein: CASSLVRAGTGTNQPQHF. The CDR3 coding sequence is TGTGCCAGCAGCTTAGTCAGGGCCGGGACAGGGACTAATCAGCCCCAGCATTTT.

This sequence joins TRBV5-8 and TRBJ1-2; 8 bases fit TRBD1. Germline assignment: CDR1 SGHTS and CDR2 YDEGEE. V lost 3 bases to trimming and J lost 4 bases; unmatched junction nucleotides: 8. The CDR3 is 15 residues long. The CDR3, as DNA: TGTGCCAGCAGCTCATACGGGACAGGCCGCTATGGCTACACCTTC. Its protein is CASSSYGTGRYGYTF.

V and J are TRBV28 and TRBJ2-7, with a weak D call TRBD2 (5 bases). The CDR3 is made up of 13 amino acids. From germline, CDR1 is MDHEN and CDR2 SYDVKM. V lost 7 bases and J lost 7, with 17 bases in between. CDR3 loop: CASTLGMSGEQYF. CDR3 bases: TGTGCCAGCACCCTAGGGATGTCGGGGGAGCAGTACTTC.

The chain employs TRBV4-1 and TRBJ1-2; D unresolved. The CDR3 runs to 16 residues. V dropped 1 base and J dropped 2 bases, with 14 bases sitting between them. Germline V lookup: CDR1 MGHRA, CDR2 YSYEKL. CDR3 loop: CASSQGREKPNYGYTF. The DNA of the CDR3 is TGCGCCAGCAGCCAAGGTAGGGAGAAACCCAACTATGGCTACACCTTC.

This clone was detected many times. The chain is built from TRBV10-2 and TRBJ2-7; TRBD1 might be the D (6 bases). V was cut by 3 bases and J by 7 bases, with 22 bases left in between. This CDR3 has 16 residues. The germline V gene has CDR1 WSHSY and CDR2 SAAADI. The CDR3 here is CASSDHLRDTRREQYF. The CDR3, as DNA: TGCGCCAGCAGTGACCATCTCCGGGACACACGGCGAGAGCAGTACTTC.